These T cell receptor beta chains were read from a single sample in a study of OX40 agonist ivuxolimab in advanced cancers. The table came from immunoSEQ multiplex PCR; TCRdb's copy has only in-frame clones and leaves some out. In the table there are about 73,000 clones, over 80% of which are singletons. Specimen: CD4+ or CD8+ T cells sorted from blood, collected in a trial of the OX40 agonist ivuxolimab. These TCRs come from an adult with an advanced solid tumor such as melanoma, head and neck, liver or kidney cancer. Each CDR3 is given with its conserved first and last residue. Fields, in order: J gene, clone size, D gene, V gene, CDR3 protein, CDR3 DNA. The D gene is left open where the match is weak. Size values are once, few and many counts, or a class for expanded clones, and some rows have none.

J: TRBJ2-7
size: NA
D: TRBD1
V: TRBV27
CDR3: CASSQQTGVLHEQYF
DNA: TGTGCCAGCAGTCAGCAGACAGGGGTCCTACACGAGCAGTACTTC

J: TRBJ1-2
size: few
D: NA
V: TRBV14
CDR3: CASSQDDRAGYTF
DNA: TGTGCCAGCAGCCAAGACGACAGAGCTGGCTACACCTTC

J: TRBJ2-7
size: NA
D: NA
V: TRBV9
CDR3: CASSVGGRELSEQYF
DNA: TGTGCCAGCAGCGTAGGGGGGCGGGAGCTGAGCGAGCAGTACTTC

J: TRBJ1-6
size: NA
D: NA
V: TRBV19
CDR3: CASRDYNSPLHF
DNA: TGTGCCAGTAGGGACTATAATTCACCCCTCCACTTT

J: TRBJ1-1
size: NA
D: NA
V: TRBV19
CDR3: CASRAAGKNTEAFF
DNA: TGTGCCAGTAGGGCCGCAGGGAAGAACACTGAAGCTTTCTTT

J: TRBJ2-7
size: NA
D: NA
V: TRBV9
CDR3: CASSVGGTDYEQYF
DNA: TGTGCCAGCAGCGTAGGGGGCACGGACTACGAGCAGTACTTC

J: TRBJ2-3
size: NA
D: NA
V: TRBV28
CDR3: CASSFSSTSTDTQYF
DNA: TGTGCCAGCAGTTTCAGCAGCACTAGCACAGATACGCAGTATTTT

J: TRBJ2-1
size: NA
D: NA
V: TRBV4-1
CDR3: CASSHQMGVPKEQFF
DNA: TGCGCCAGCAGCCATCAAATGGGGGTTCCTAAGGAGCAGTTCTTC

J: TRBJ2-7
size: NA
D: NA
V: TRBV6-1
CDR3: CASRYNYEQYF
DNA: TGTGCCAGCAGGTACAACTACGAGCAGTACTTC

J: TRBJ1-2
size: NA
D: NA
V: TRBV11-2
CDR3: CASSLDPDSYGYTF
DNA: TGTGCCAGCAGCTTAGATCCGGACAGCTATGGCTACACCTTC

J: TRBJ1-6
size: NA
D: NA
V: TRBV27
CDR3: CASSLGRGARSPLHF
DNA: TGTGCCAGCAGTTTAGGACGGGGGGCGCGTTCACCCCTCCACTTT

J: TRBJ2-3
size: NA
D: TRBD2
V: TRBV7-9
CDR3: CASSLPGLAGPTDTQYF
DNA: TGTGCCAGCAGCCTACCGGGACTAGCGGGACCCACAGATACGCAGTATTTT

J: TRBJ2-7
size: NA
D: TRBD1
V: TRBV27
CDR3: CASRTGTGAYEQYF
DNA: TGTGCCAGCAGGACCGGGACAGGGGCCTACGAGCAGTACTTC

J: TRBJ2-5
size: NA
D: NA
V: TRBV15
CDR3: CATSRGLRQETQYF
DNA: TGTGCCACCAGCAGAGGATTAAGACAAGAGACCCAGTACTTC

J: TRBJ2-1
size: NA
D: TRBD1
V: TRBV27
CDR3: CASRITGAAEQFF
DNA: TGTGCCAGCCGAATAACAGGGGCGGCTGAGCAGTTCTTC

J: TRBJ2-1
size: NA
D: TRBD2
V: TRBV27
CDR3: CASSFFSGRRGEQFF
DNA: TGTGCCAGCAGTTTCTTTAGCGGGAGAAGGGGTGAGCAGTTCTTC

J: TRBJ2-1
size: once
D: TRBD2
V: TRBV19
CDR3: CASSGLAGGGEQFF
DNA: TGTGCCAGTAGTGGACTAGCGGGAGGGGGGGAGCAGTTCTTC

J: TRBJ2-7
size: NA
D: TRBD1
V: TRBV4-2
CDR3: CASSWGQYSYEQYF
DNA: TGTGCCAGCAGCTGGGGACAGTACTCCTACGAGCAGTACTTC

J: TRBJ1-1
size: NA
D: NA
V: TRBV6-5
CDR3: CASSSSLHGYTEAFF
DNA: TGTGCCAGCAGTTCCTCCTTGCATGGCTACACTGAAGCTTTCTTT

J: TRBJ2-7
size: NA
D: NA
V: TRBV27
CDR3: CASSLSRHYEQYF
DNA: TGTGCCAGCAGTTTATCACGGCACTACGAGCAGTACTTC

J: TRBJ2-6
size: NA
D: TRBD1
V: TRBV19
CDR3: CASSLGQAGANVLTF
DNA: TGTGCCAGTAGTCTCGGACAGGCTGGGGCCAACGTCCTGACTTTC

J: TRBJ1-2
size: once
D: TRBD1
V: TRBV9
CDR3: CASSVDGQGGYTF
DNA: TGTGCCAGCAGCGTTGACGGACAGGGGGGCTACACCTTC

J: TRBJ2-7
size: NA
D: NA
V: TRBV27
CDR3: CASSPGSYEQYF
DNA: TGTGCCAGCAGTCCAGGGTCCTACGAGCAGTACTTC

J: TRBJ1-1
size: NA
D: NA
V: TRBV19
CDR3: CASSQRRGLNTEAFF
DNA: TGTGCCAGTAGTCAAAGGCGCGGATTAAACACTGAAGCTTTCTTT

J: TRBJ2-5
size: NA
D: TRBD1
V: TRBV11-2
CDR3: CASSGTGTGDAETQYF
DNA: TGTGCCAGCAGCGGGACCGGGACAGGGGACGCAGAGACCCAGTACTTC

J: TRBJ2-2
size: NA
D: NA
V: TRBV29-1
CDR3: CSVEEGNTGELFF
DNA: TGCAGCGTTGAAGAGGGAAACACCGGGGAGCTGTTTTTT

J: TRBJ2-7
size: once
D: TRBD1
V: TRBV27
CDR3: CASSIGTAVAYEQYF
DNA: TGTGCCAGCAGTATTGGGACAGCAGTCGCCTACGAGCAGTACTTC

J: TRBJ1-1
size: NA
D: NA
V: TRBV30
CDR3: CAWSVVGAEAFF
DNA: TGTGCCTGGAGTGTAGTAGGGGCTGAAGCTTTCTTT

J: TRBJ2-7
size: NA
D: NA
V: TRBV9
CDR3: CASSSRVGRDYEQYF
DNA: TGTGCCAGCAGCTCCAGAGTCGGGAGAGACTACGAGCAGTACTTC

J: TRBJ2-2
size: NA
D: NA
V: TRBV5-1
CDR3: CASSLDWVSGELFF
DNA: TGCGCCAGCAGCTTGGACTGGGTTTCCGGGGAGCTGTTTTTT

J: TRBJ2-1
size: NA
D: TRBD2
V: TRBV9
CDR3: CASSPSGSVVDEQFF
DNA: TGTGCCAGCAGCCCTAGCGGGAGCGTCGTAGATGAGCAGTTCTTC